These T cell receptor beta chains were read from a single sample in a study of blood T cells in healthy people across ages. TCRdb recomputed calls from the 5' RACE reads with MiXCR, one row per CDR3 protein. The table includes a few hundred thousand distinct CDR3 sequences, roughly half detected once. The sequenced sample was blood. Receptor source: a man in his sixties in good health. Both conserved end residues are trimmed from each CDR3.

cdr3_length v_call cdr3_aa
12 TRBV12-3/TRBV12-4 ASSLWGGYNEQF
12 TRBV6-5 ASSRTGGVNEQF
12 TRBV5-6 ASSLAGTHGEAF
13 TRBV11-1 ASSSRQGPNNEQF
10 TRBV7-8 SSSLGGETQY
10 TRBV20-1 SAAPWNQPQH
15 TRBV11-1 ASSLGTSGIAKNIQY
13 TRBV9 ASSVGVGPPNEQF
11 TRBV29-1 SVEGQAKGGYT
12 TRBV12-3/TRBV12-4 ASSLDSLARGYT
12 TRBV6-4 ASSVSPGNSPLH
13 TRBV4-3 ASSQDYGVTYEQY
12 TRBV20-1 SASEGSGANVLT
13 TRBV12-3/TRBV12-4 ASSSPPRGTYEQY
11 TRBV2 ASRQDREYEQY